The following is a T cell receptor (beta chain) sequence with its context. Sequencing used immunoSEQ v3. Measured with immunoSEQ multiplex PCR; TCRdb has only the in-frame clones, and not every one. This table has 45,000 to 75,000 clones, around nine tenths appearing once. The time point denotes: pre-treatment sample, taken before nivolumab and TIL therapy. The sample is drawn from a study of TIL therapy for anti-PD-1-resistant metastatic lung cancer. Study as a whole: Patients had a median age of about 55 years (range roughly 38-75).

The receptor was isolated from a person aged 25 to 80 with non-small cell lung cancer. Sequenced material: blood, taken at baseline.

The CDR3 nucleotides are TGTGCCAGCAGTCCCTATAAGGCCGGCGGGGGAAACACCATATATTTT. Amino acids: CASSPYKAGGGNTIYF. This sequence joins TRBV27 and TRBJ1-3; D unresolved. The V end was cut by 5 bases, the J end by 4 bases, with 18 bases between. CDR3 length: 16 residues. Germline CDR1 is MNHEY and CDR2 is SMNVEV (reference sequence).